This T cell receptor beta chain was observed in a study of cytomegalovirus exposure and HLA in healthy donors. Whole-study context: As an earlier analysis found, about 190 million T cells yielded 90 million to 140 million unique TCR beta sequences. Notes on the study in general: Analyzed later, association rates of TCRs varied across HLA loci, with DRB1 most and HLA-C fewest.

Primers for the PCR totalled 60 Vbeta and 13 Jbeta. Assay used: immunoSEQ multiplex PCR; TCRdb lists only in-frame clones, some missing. This repertoire shows 150,000 or so clones, around 68% found once; its top ten account for about 1.4%. Details on this clone: Its antigen is still unknown.

Donors in the study were healthy people who gave bone marrow. These donors counted as nominally healthy when sampled, but unrecorded immune exposures were likely. This CDR3 is 16 amino acids long. V shed 2 bases, J shed 8 bases, and the junction held 11 bases outside the gene matches. Germline V CDR1 and CDR2: SEHNR, FQNEAQ (reference sequence). The receptor's source is a girl aged 10 to 17 in good health and CMV-seronegative. Material: PBMCs. The rearrangement joins TRBV7-9 to TRBJ2-3; 9 positions match TRBD2. The CDR3 nucleotides are TGTGCCAGCAGCTTAAGTCTAGCGGGGCGTCGGTTTACGCAGTATTTT. This translates into CASSLSLAGRRFTQYF.